This TCR beta chain appears in the sequencing data of a study of blood T cell repertoires in COVID-19. Study information: The origin of the acute and convalescent COVID-19 samples was the United States, Italy and Spain.

Under the authors' procedure: How many nucleated cells were present was estimated from reference gene primer amplification. This table comes from immunoSEQ multiplex PCR, and its TCRdb copy is limited to in-frame clones, with some not included. V and J calls and clone size are those listed in that table; D and trimming were worked out from the DNA. The profile shows around 150,000 clones, about 74% of them singletons. CDR1 is ENHRY, CDR2 SYGVKD, per germline. Trimming at V came to 2 bases and at J to 8 bases, leaving 4 bases not matched to a gene. The CDR3 spans 13 residues. Sequences were obtained from peripheral blood. The clonotype was recovered from a man in his 60s with acute or convalescent COVID-19. The V and J genes are TRBV10-3 and TRBJ1-2, with 8 bases fitting TRBD1. CDR3 sequence: CAISEGQGGGYTF. Written as DNA, the CDR3 is TGTGCCATCAGTGAGGGACAGGGAGGGGGCTACACCTTC.